This T cell receptor (beta chain) was recovered during a study of control samples from healthy donors and cancer patients. Measured with immunoSEQ multiplex PCR; TCRdb has only the in-frame clones, and not every one. In the table there are under 200,000 clones, 91% of which are singletons. The germline V and J ends were trimmed by 5 bases and 4 bases, with 6 bases remaining between them. CDR1 is SGHAT, CDR2 FQNNGV, per germline. This CDR3 is built from 12 residues. The sample taken for sequencing was blood. The sequence came from a woman in her 30s in good health. V gene TRBV11-2 combines with J gene TRBJ1-3, with D hard to call. The CDR3 reads CASSIYGNTIYF. For the CDR3, the DNA is TGTGCCAGCAGCATATACGGAAACACCATATATTTT.